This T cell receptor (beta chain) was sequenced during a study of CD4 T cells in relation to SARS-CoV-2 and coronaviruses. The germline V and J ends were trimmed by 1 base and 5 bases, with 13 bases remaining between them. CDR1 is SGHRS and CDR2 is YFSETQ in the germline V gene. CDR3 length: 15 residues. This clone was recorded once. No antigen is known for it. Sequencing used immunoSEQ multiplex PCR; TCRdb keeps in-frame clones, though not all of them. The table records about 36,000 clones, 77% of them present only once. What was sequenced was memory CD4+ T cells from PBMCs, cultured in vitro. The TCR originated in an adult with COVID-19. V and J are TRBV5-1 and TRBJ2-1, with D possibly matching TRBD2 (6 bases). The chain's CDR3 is CASSLWSSADNEQFF. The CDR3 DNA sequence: TGCGCCAGCAGCTTGTGGTCTAGCGCAGACAATGAGCAGTTCTTC. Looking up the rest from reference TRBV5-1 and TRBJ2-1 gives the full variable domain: KAGVTQTPRYLIKTRGQQVTLSCSPISGHRSVSWYQQTPGQGLQFLFEYFSETQRNKGNFPGRFSGRQFSNSRSEMNVSTLELGDSALYLCASSLWSSADNEQFFGPGTRLTVL.